This T cell receptor beta chain was sequenced for a study of blood T cell repertoires in COVID-19. Residents of 24 US areas, aged roughly 18 to 89 years, made up the participants. In assigning cohorts, the study relied on participant-reported clinical history. TCRdb's table, derived via immunoSEQ multiplex PCR, lists solely in-frame clones and lacks some. The profile covers roughly 250,000 clones, with around 85% appearing a single time and 2.5% to 3.5% taken by the ten largest. This CDR3 comprises 17 residues. Trimming cost V 8 bases and J 7 bases, with 24 bases left between them. CDR1 MNHEY and CDR2 SMNVEV come from the germline V gene (reference sequence).

The material sequenced was PBMCs or T cells enriched from blood (not recorded which). The receptor's source is a woman aged 40-49 years with acute COVID-19. The chain carries TRBV27 and TRBJ1-6; tentatively, D is TRBD1 (5 bases). CDR3 nucleotides: TGTGCCAGCTTGGAGTGGGGAGGAGTGGGGGTGAATTCACCCCTCCACTTT. Protein: CASLEWGGVGVNSPLHF.